The 27 T cell receptor beta chains presented below share a single source sample, sequenced in a study of blood T cells in healthy people across ages. A sample-barcoded 5' primer and a J-beta primer mix were used in a second PCR of roughly 6 to 12 cycles. TCRdb reprocessed the 5' RACE reads via MiXCR and lists one record per CDR3 protein. The sample comprises hundreds of thousands of distinct CDR3 sequences, about 55% of which are singletons, and around 41% rests with the top ten. Material for sequencing was blood. The receptor set was obtained from an elderly man in good health.

This clonotype was seen only a few times. The chain uses TRBV7-9 and TRBJ1-1, with unresolved D. The germline gives CDR1 SEHNR, CDR2 FQNEAQ (reference sequence). V was trimmed by 2 bases and J by 1 base, leaving 5 bases between them. This CDR3 has 13 amino acids. In DNA form, the CDR3 reads TGTGCCAGCAGCTTATCCGCGAACACTGAAGCTTTCTTT. Translating it yields CASSLSANTEAFF.

Only a few counts were recorded for this clonotype. The chain joins TRBV4-1 to TRBJ2-5; 14 bases agree with TRBD2. The CDR3 is 15 residues long. V dropped 4 bases and J dropped 11; count of bases not matched to a gene: 9. CDR1 and CDR2 (germline): MGHRA, YSYEKL. The CDR3 DNA reads as TGCGCCAGCAGCCCGGGACTAGCGGGAGCAGGCAAGCAGTACTTC. This encodes CASSPGLAGAGKQYF.

V is TRBV13 and J is TRBJ2-1, with 9 bases that match TRBD2. This CDR3 is built from 15 residues. The V segment lost 1 base and the J segment 10 bases; nucleotides outside the gene matches: 8. Germline assignment: CDR1 PRHDT and CDR2 FYEKMQ (reference sequence). This CDR3 is CASSLEGLAPKEQFF. The CDR3 DNA is TGTGCCAGCAGCTTAGAGGGACTAGCCCCCAAAGAGCAGTTCTTC.

This chain uses TRBV4-1 with TRBJ2-3; TRBD2 aligns across 8 bases. The V gene's germline CDR1 is MGHRA and CDR2 YSYEKL. CDR3 length: 18 amino acids. The V and J ends lost 1 base and 0 bases, in that order; junction bases with no gene match: 9. The CDR3 nucleotides read TGCGCCAGCAGCCAAGTCGTAGCGGGACTACTTAGCACAGATACGCAGTATTTT. Translation gives CASSQVVAGLLSTDTQYF.

The chain carries TRBV12-3 or TRBV12-4 and TRBJ2-1; D ambiguous. There are 11 residues in the CDR3. V was clipped by 8 bases and J by 4 bases, with 6 bases between them. The CDR3 protein is CASQDYNEQFF. In nucleotides, the CDR3 is TGTGCCAGCCAGGATTACAATGAGCAGTTCTTC.

This clonotype showed up just once. The chain links TRBV29-1 to TRBJ2-1; TRBD1 or TRBD2 may be the D gene (5 bases each). In germline, CDR1 is SQVTM, CDR2 ANQGSEA. Deletions cut 7 bases from V and 6 bases from J, with 13 bases between. CDR3 length: 12 amino acids. The CDR3 DNA reads as TGCAGCGCTCTGGACGGGACCAATGAGCAGTTCTTC. It encodes CSALDGTNEQFF.

V usage is TRBV29-1 and J usage is TRBJ1-5, with TRBD1 matching over 8 bases. Unmatched junction bases numbered 6, after V lost 2 bases and J lost 6 bases. The CDR3 is 14 residues long. Germline assignment: CDR1 SQVTM and CDR2 ANQGSEA. The CDR3 DNA reads as TGCAGCGTTGAATTGCAGGGGGCGGGTCAGCCCCAGCATTTT. It is translated as CSVELQGAGQPQHF. The variable domain in full, completed from reference TRBV29-1 and TRBJ1-5, reads SAVISQKPSRDICQRGTSLTIQCQVDSQVTMMFWYRQQPGQSLTLIATANQGSEATYESGFVIDKFPISRPNLTFSTLTVSNMSPEDSSIYLCSVELQGAGQPQHFGDGTRLSIL.

The CDR3 DNA reads as TGCGCCAGCAGCGCGACAGGGTCCCCCTTGTATGAGCAGTTCTTC. It translates to CASSATGSPLYEQFF. The chain combines TRBV5-1 with TRBJ2-1; 7 bases line up with TRBD1. V was clipped by 4 bases and J by 8 bases; unmatched bases: 12. Germline lookup yields CDR1 SGHRS and CDR2 YFSETQ. The CDR3 extends over 15 amino acids.

This clonotype was recorded a few times. The CDR3 spells CASSPSRTPLLHEQYF. The DNA of the CDR3 is TGTGCCAGCAGCCCGTCCCGAACGCCCCTCCTTCACGAGCAGTACTTC. The V gene is TRBV11-1, the J gene TRBJ2-7; D is unresolved. This CDR3 is built from 16 residues. Per germline, CDR1 SGHAT and CDR2 FQDESV (reference sequence). V shed 5 bases and J shed 5 bases, with 22 bases lying between them.

In this sample, this clonotype turned up a few times. The chain links TRBV28 to TRBJ2-7, with D uncertain. V was shortened by 8 bases and J by 0 bases, with 11 bases between the two germline ends. The CDR3 length is 13 residues. The germline V gene has CDR1 MDHEN and CDR2 SYDVKM. In DNA form, the CDR3 reads TGTGCCAGCTATGATTCGGCCTCCTACGAGCAGTACTTC. This encodes CASYDSASYEQYF.

This clonotype was counted a few times. The chain combines TRBV6-1 with TRBJ2-1; D not certain. V gave up 3 bases and J gave up 6 bases, with 9 bases separating them. The germline CDR1 and CDR2 sequences are MNHNS and SASEGT. The CDR3 is 13 residues long. The CDR3, as DNA: TGTGCCAGCAGTGAGGACGGCGGCAATGAGCAGTTCTTC. Its translation is CASSEDGGNEQFF.

This chain connects TRBV20-1 to TRBJ2-7; D gene ambiguous. Trimming pared 6 bases from V and 5 bases from J, leaving 8 bases between. CDR3 length equals 10 residues. Germline CDR1 reads DFQATT; CDR2 reads SNEGSKA (reference sequence). The CDR3 reads CSARMHEQYF. CDR3 DNA: TGCAGTGCCAGAATGCACGAGCAGTACTTC.

The chain carries TRBV27 and TRBJ2-7; 9 bases are shared with TRBD2. Trimming took 3 bases from V and 0 from J; bases not matched to a gene: 6. The CDR3 loop spans 16 amino acids. Germline loops: CDR1 MNHEY, CDR2 SMNVEV (reference sequence). CDR3 sequence: CASSFSAGGSSYEQYF. CDR3 bases: TGTGCCAGCAGTTTTAGCGCGGGAGGGAGCTCCTACGAGCAGTACTTC.

This clonotype was detected only a few times. The chain combines TRBV7-3 with TRBJ2-7; D may be TRBD2 (5 bases). The V gene lost 5 bases and the J gene lost 7 bases, with 18 bases spanning the gap. The CDR3 contains 14 residues. Germline V CDR1 and CDR2: SGHTA, FQGTGA. The CDR3, as DNA: TGTGCCAGCAGCCTCCAGAGGGCTAAAAGTGAGCAGTACTTC. This translates into CASSLQRAKSEQYF.

The chain couples TRBV15 to TRBJ2-1; no reliable D call. Trimming removed 2 bases from V and 6 bases from J, with 8 bases in between. The CDR3 spans 13 residues. CDR1 LNHNV and CDR2 YYDKDF come from the germline V gene (reference sequence). CDR3 DNA: TGTGCCACCAGCAGATCAATCCTCAATGAGCAGTTCTTC. Translating gives CATSRSILNEQFF. The full variable domain, its missing parts supplied by reference TRBV15 and TRBJ2-1, is DAMVIQNPRYQVTQFGKPVTLSCSQTLNHNVMYWYQQKSSQAPKLLFHYYDKDFNNEADTPDNFQSRRPNTSFCFLDIRSPGLGDTAMYLCATSRSILNEQFFGPGTRLTVL.

The CDR3 nucleotides read TGTGCCAGCAGCTTAGGGGGGTCCCTAGGGGAGACCCAGTACTTC. This codes for CASSLGGSLGETQYF. V usage is TRBV7-8 and J usage is TRBJ2-4; either TRBD1 or TRBD2 may supply D (5 bases each). The J call may be mistaken, given a closer DNA end match to TRBJ2-5. The CDR3 consists of 15 residues. The V gene's germline CDR1 is SGHVS and CDR2 FQNEAQ.

This clonotype was seen only a few times. DNA for the CDR3: TGCGCCAGCAGCCAAGAGTCCGCAGGGGGGTACGAGCAGTACTTC. Protein product: CASSQESAGGYEQYF. The chain employs TRBV4-1 and TRBJ2-7; the D gene is possibly TRBD1 (7 bases). CDR1 and CDR2 from the germline V gene are MGHRA and YSYEKL. The CDR3 totals 15 residues. V lost 0 bases to trimming and J lost 4 bases, with 13 bases between them.

The chain uses TRBV29-1 and TRBJ2-1; D uncertain. Trimming left V 0 bases short and J 7 bases short, with 10 bases between. Looked up from germline, CDR1 is SQVTM and CDR2 is ANQGSEA. This CDR3 is 13 amino acids long. CDR3 sequence reads: CSVEEDMGNEQFF. The CDR3 nucleotides are TGCAGCGTTGAAGAAGATATGGGGAATGAGCAGTTCTTC.

J is TRBJ2-5 and V is TRBV29-1; 9 positions match TRBD2. Germline V gives CDR1 SQVTM, CDR2 ANQGSEA. The CDR3 contains 12 residues. The V gene end was trimmed by 5 bases and the J gene end by 5 bases; junction bases not matched to a gene: 3. CDR3 in amino acids: CSVNSGSETQYF. The CDR3 nucleotides read TGCAGCGTTAATAGCGGGAGTGAGACCCAGTACTTC.

The rearrangement links TRBV24-1 to TRBJ2-3, with 9 positions matching TRBD1. Germline CDR1 reads KGHDR; CDR2 reads SFDVKD. Germline trimming cut 3 bases from V and 2 bases from J; bases unmatched to any gene: 5. This CDR3 is built from 16 residues. The CDR3 here is CATSDPGTGLTDTQYF. The DNA of the CDR3 is TGTGCCACCAGTGATCCCGGGACAGGGCTCACAGATACGCAGTATTTT.

The sample holds one count of this clonotype. The V call is TRBV6-6, the J call TRBJ2-1, with D uncertain. From germline, CDR1 is MNHNY and CDR2 SVGAGI (reference sequence). The CDR3 consists of 14 residues. Trimming removed 2 bases from V and 5 bases from J, with 10 bases in between. CDR3 region: CASSYRPGDNEQFF. The CDR3 DNA reads TGTGCCAGCAGTTACCGCCCTGGAGACAATGAGCAGTTCTTC.

This clonotype was seen only a few times. The chain recombines TRBV11-2 with TRBJ2-7, with 7 bases identical to TRBD1. This CDR3 spans 15 amino acids. V trimming: 6 bases; J trimming: 2 bases; junction bases outside the gene matches: 10. Germline V gives CDR1 SGHAT, CDR2 FQNNGV. Here the CDR3 reads CASSANDRATYEQYF. DNA of the CDR3: TGTGCCAGCAGTGCAAACGACAGGGCGACCTACGAGCAGTACTTC.

This clonotype occurred a few times. The rearrangement links TRBV20-1 to TRBJ2-1; TRBD2 agrees at 15 bases. This CDR3 contains 20 residues. The junction had 12 bases not matched to a gene; V was cut back by 1 base and J by 2 bases. Germline lookup yields CDR1 DFQATT and CDR2 SNEGSKA (reference sequence). The CDR3 protein is CSARVVFSGTSGRTYNEQFF. The CDR3 DNA sequence: TGCAGTGCTAGAGTAGTTTTTTCCGGGACTAGCGGGAGGACCTACAATGAGCAGTTCTTC.

In its sample, this clonotype was seen once. This chain links TRBV7-2 with TRBJ1-5; no clear D. CDR1 and CDR2 from the germline V gene are SGHTA and FQGNSA. The CDR3 consists of 15 residues. The ends were cut back, 3 bases at V and 0 bases at J, with 9 bases in the middle. Written as DNA, the CDR3 is TGTGCCAGCAGCTTTGGAGGGTCTAGCAATCAGCCCCAGCATTTT. It yields the protein CASSFGGSSNQPQHF.

The chain combines TRBV20-1 with TRBJ2-3; the match to TRBD1 covers 11 bases. J lost 3 bases, V lost 6 bases, and 14 bases had no gene match. Germline CDR1 and CDR2: DFQATT and SNEGSKA (reference sequence). The CDR3 consists of 17 residues. CDR3: CSARGLGTGGSTDTQYF. The CDR3 nucleotides read TGCAGTGCCCGAGGGTTGGGGACAGGGGGGTCGACAGATACGCAGTATTTT.

V gene TRBV12-3 or TRBV12-4 combines with J gene TRBJ2-7, with 12 positions matching TRBD2. The CDR3 runs to 13 residues. J was trimmed by 5 bases and V by 6 bases; bases with no gene match: 2. The CDR3 region has the DNA TGTGCCAGCAGGACTAGCGGGAGTAACGAGCAGTACTTC. Translated, it gives CASRTSGSNEQYF.

Concerning this clonotype: A read error may be the cause here, since a much bigger clone is one base away. The CDR3 loop is CAIRPDGPSTDMQYF. CDR3 in DNA: TGTGCCATCAGACCCGACGGTCCAAGCACAGATATGCAGTATTTT. V and J are TRBV10-3 and TRBJ2-3; D unresolved. Germline V gives CDR1 ENHRY, CDR2 SYGVKD. CDR3 length equals 15 residues.